Listed below are T cell receptor beta chains from one sample, sequenced in a study of blood T cell repertoires in COVID-19. Produced via immunoSEQ multiplex PCR; TCRdb's table is partial and in-frame only. The sample carries approximately 150,000 clones, 82% recorded once. Sequencing used peripheral blood. Every receptor here comes from a human donor with acute or convalescent COVID-19. The donor label of this sample is uncertain. Both conserved end residues are part of each CDR3. A D gene is named only where the DNA matches it firmly. Some rows mark clone size as missing; the rest say once, few, many or name a class of expanded clone.

D gene,clone size,V gene,J gene,CDR3 DNA,CDR3 protein
TRBD1,.,TRBV5-5,TRBJ2-3,TGTGCCAGCAGCCCGGGACAGGGGGGGACAGATACGCAGTATTTT,CASSPGQGGTDTQYF
TRBD1,.,TRBV5-1,TRBJ2-3,TGCGCCAGCAGCTTCCGGGACAGGGAGTCAGATACGCAGTATTTT,CASSFRDRESDTQYF
.,once,TRBV6-6,TRBJ2-5,TGTGCCAGCAGTTACTCGGGGCAGAACCAAGAGACCCAGTACTTC,CASSYSGQNQETQYF
TRBD1,.,TRBV7-9,TRBJ2-5,TGTGCCAGCAGCGCCCGACAGGGGGGAGAGACCCAGTACTTC,CASSARQGGETQYF
TRBD1,.,TRBV19,TRBJ1-2,TGTGCCAGTAGTCTCGGACAGGGGGCGGATGGCTACACCTTC,CASSLGQGADGYTF
TRBD1,.,TRBV11-2,TRBJ1-1,TGTGCCAGCAACAGGGGGGTGGCTGAAGCTTTCTTT,CASNRGVAEAFF
.,few,TRBV2,TRBJ1-4,TGTGCCACCGGGGGGTCCGATGAAAAACTGTTTTTT,CATGGSDEKLFF
TRBD1,.,TRBV6-2/TRBV6-3,TRBJ2-4,TGTGCCAGCAGTTACGCCGGGACAGGGAAAAACATTCAGTACTTC,CASSYAGTGKNIQYF
TRBD1,.,TRBV7-8,TRBJ2-3,TGTGCCAGCAGCTATCATACAGGGGCAGATACGCAGTATTTT,CASSYHTGADTQYF
.,.,TRBV21-1,TRBJ2-7,TGTGCCAGAGCCGACAGACAAGGGGGCCAGGACGAGCAGTACTTC,CARADRQGGQDEQYF
.,.,TRBV2,TRBJ2-3,TGTGCCAGCAGTGAGGGCAGATTCACAGATACGCAGTATTTT,CASSEGRFTDTQYF
TRBD1,few,TRBV2,TRBJ1-1,TGTGCCAGCAGGGAAGACAGGGTTACGTGGGCTTTCTTT,CASREDRVTWAFF
TRBD2,.,TRBV5-1,TRBJ2-3,TGCGCCAGCAGCTTCGCGGGACTACAGACAGATACGCAGTATTTT,CASSFAGLQTDTQYF
TRBD1,.,TRBV2,TRBJ1-6,TGTGCCAGCAGTGTGTTTTGGACAGGGGGAGGGAGCTCCTATAATTCACCCCTCCACTTT,CASSVFWTGGGSSYNSPLHF
.,.,TRBV4-1,TRBJ2-7,TGCGCCAGCAGCCAAGATCTGGCAGGGACTTATTACGAGCAGTACTTC,CASSQDLAGTYYEQYF
.,.,TRBV6-5,TRBJ1-5,TGTGCCAGCAGTTACAATCAGGGCCAGCCCCAGCATTTT,CASSYNQGQPQHF
TRBD1,once,TRBV11-2,TRBJ2-2,TGTGCCAGCAGCTTACACCCAGGGGGCGGAACCGGGGAGCTGTTTTTT,CASSLHPGGGTGELFF
TRBD1,once,TRBV7-9,TRBJ1-1,TGTGCCACCGAAGTACAGGGGGGTAACACTGAAGCTTTCTTT,CATEVQGGNTEAFF
TRBD1,.,TRBV10-3,TRBJ1-4,TGTGCCATCAGCCGGGACAGGGAGGGAAAACTGTTTTTT,CAISRDREGKLFF
.,once,TRBV6-6,TRBJ2-3,TGTGCCAGCAGTTACCCCCCTACGGGCACAGATACGCAGTATTTT,CASSYPPTGTDTQYF
TRBD2,.,TRBV9,TRBJ2-5,TGTGCCAGCAGCGTAGCTGCGGGGACTAGCGGACAAGAGACCCAGTACTTC,CASSVAAGTSGQETQYF
.,.,TRBV10-1,TRBJ1-1,TGCGCCAGCAGCGGGTCTCAGATCACTGAAGCTTTCTTT,CASSGSQITEAFF
TRBD2,.,TRBV5-1,TRBJ2-1,TGCGCCAGCACCGGGACTAGCGGGGGGAATGAGCAGTTCTTC,CASTGTSGGNEQFF
TRBD1,.,TRBV10-1,TRBJ2-7,TGCGCCAGCAGGTCCGGGACAGGGGGCCACGAGCAGTACTTC,CASRSGTGGHEQYF
TRBD2,once,TRBV30,TRBJ2-5,TGTGCCTGGAGCGGCGGAGCGGGGACCTTCCAAGAGACCCAGTACTTC,CAWSGGAGTFQETQYF
.,.,TRBV10-1,TRBJ2-4,TGCGCCAGCAGTGAGGTACTCCTCATGCTCGAAAACATTCAGTACTTC,CASSEVLLMLENIQYF
.,.,TRBV6-5,TRBJ1-2,TGTGCCAGCAGCCCGGGGGCTAACTATGGCTACACCTTC,CASSPGANYGYTF
.,few,TRBV14,TRBJ2-2,TGTGCCAGCAGCCAAGCTTTAGGGACTTCGTTTTTAACCGGGGAGCTGTTTTTT,CASSQALGTSFLTGELFF
TRBD1,.,TRBV30,TRBJ1-5,TGTGCCTGGAGGGGACAGGGCGGTCAGCCCCAGCATTTT,CAWRGQGGQPQHF
.,few,TRBV7-2,TRBJ1-1,TGTGCCAGCAGCTTAGTCTGGCAGAACACTGAAGCTTTCTTT,CASSLVWQNTEAFF
.,.,TRBV5-1,TRBJ1-2,TGCGCCAGCAGCTTTTCGGGGGGTTTTGGCTACACCTTC,CASSFSGGFGYTF